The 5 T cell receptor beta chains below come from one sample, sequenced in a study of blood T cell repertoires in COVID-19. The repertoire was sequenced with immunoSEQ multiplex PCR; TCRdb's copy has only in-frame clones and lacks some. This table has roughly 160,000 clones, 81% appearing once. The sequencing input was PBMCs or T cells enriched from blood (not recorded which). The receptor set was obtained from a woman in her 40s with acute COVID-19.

Written as DNA, the CDR3 is TGTGCCAGCAGCTTTAGCGGGGGGAACACCGGGGAGCTGTTTTTT. Translated: CASSFSGGNTGELFF. The chain employs TRBV7-3 and TRBJ2-2; 9 bases line up with TRBD2. Trimming at V came to 3 bases and at J to 1 base, leaving 0 bases not matched to a gene. This CDR3 is built from 15 residues. Per germline, CDR1 SGHTA and CDR2 FQGTGA. The full variable domain, with the rest looked up from reference TRBV7-3 and TRBJ2-2, is GAGVSQTPSNKVTEKGKYVELRCDPISGHTALYWYRQSLGQGPEFLIYFQGTGAADDSGLPNDRFFAVRPEGSVSTLKIQRTERGDSAVYLCASSFSGGNTGELFFGEGSRLTVL.

The CDR3 DNA reads TGTGCCAGTACAGGGTTTAGCAATCAGCCCCAGCATTTT. Translating it yields CASTGFSNQPQHF. This rearrangement joins TRBV10-3 to TRBJ1-5; TRBD1 might be the D (6 bases). The V end was cut by 10 bases, the J end by 0 bases, with 10 bases between. The CDR3 loop spans 13 amino acids. CDR1 and CDR2 (germline): ENHRY, SYGVKD.

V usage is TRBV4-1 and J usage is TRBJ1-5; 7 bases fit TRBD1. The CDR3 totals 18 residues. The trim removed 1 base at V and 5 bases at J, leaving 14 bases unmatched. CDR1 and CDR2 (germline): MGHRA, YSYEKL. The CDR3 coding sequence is TGCGCCAGCAGCCAAGTTGAAAGACAGGGCCGTTCATATCAGCCCCAGCATTTT. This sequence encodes CASSQVERQGRSYQPQHF.

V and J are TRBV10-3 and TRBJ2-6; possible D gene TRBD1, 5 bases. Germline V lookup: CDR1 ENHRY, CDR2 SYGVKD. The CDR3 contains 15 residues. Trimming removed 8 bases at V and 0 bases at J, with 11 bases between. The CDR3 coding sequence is TGTGCCATCGGAGACAGCCTCTCTGGGGCCAACGTCCTGACTTTC. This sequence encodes CAIGDSLSGANVLTF.

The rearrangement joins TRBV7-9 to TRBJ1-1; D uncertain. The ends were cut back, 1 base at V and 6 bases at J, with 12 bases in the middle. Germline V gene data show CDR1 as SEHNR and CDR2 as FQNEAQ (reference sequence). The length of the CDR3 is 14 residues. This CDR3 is CASSLEGRGPEAFF. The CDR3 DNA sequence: TGTGCCAGCAGCTTAGAAGGAAGAGGCCCTGAAGCTTTCTTT.